This T cell receptor beta chain was observed in a study of T cell changes during pregnancy in multiple sclerosis. Some clones are missing from TCRdb's copy, which holds only in-frame ones; the method was immunoSEQ multiplex PCR. The sample consists of about 24,000 clones, over 80% of them appearing once. V dropped 2 bases and J dropped 3 bases, with 12 bases sitting between them. Germline V gives CDR1 SGHDT, CDR2 YYEEEE. CDR3 length: 14 residues. The TCR sequence derives from a female donor in good health, enrolled as a control in a pregnancy study. This sample comprised CD8+ T cells from peripheral blood mononuclear cells, obtained in the first trimester of pregnancy. This chain connects TRBV5-6 to TRBJ2-7, with D uncertain. CDR3 DNA: TGTGCCAGCAGCTTCAGTTGGGCTGACTACGAGCAGTACTTC. It translates to CASSFSWADYEQYF.